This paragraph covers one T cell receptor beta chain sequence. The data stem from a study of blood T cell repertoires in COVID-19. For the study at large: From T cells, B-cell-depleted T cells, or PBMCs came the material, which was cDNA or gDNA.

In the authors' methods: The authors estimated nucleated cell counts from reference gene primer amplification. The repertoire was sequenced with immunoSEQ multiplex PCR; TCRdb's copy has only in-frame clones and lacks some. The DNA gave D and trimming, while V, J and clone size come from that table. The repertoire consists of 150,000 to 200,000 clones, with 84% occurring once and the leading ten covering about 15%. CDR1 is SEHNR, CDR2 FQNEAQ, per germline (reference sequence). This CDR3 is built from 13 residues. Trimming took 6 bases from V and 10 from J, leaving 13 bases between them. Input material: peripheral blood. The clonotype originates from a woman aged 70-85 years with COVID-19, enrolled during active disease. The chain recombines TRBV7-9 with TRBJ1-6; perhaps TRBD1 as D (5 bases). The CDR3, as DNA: TGTGCCAGCAGTTCCGCCGGGGGGTCACCCCTCCACTTT. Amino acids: CASSSAGGSPLHF.